This T cell receptor beta chain appears in the sequencing data of a study of CD8 T cells in ankylosing spondylitis. There are a few counts of this clonotype. Germline V gives CDR1 MNHEY, CDR2 SVGAGI. There are 14 residues in the CDR3. V dropped 2 bases and J dropped 0 bases, with 5 bases sitting between them. Each CDR3 protein is one row after TCRdb ran MiXCR on the 5' RACE reads. The sample has some 300,000 distinct CDR3 sequences; around 21% are singletons. The J gene is TRBJ1-3, the V gene TRBV6-5; the D is unclear. Sequencing input: blood, either unsorted or a sorted T cell fraction (not recorded which). The TCR comes from a female donor with ankylosing spondylitis or in good health (not recorded which). CDR3 coding DNA: TGTGCCAGCAGTTACGCAGGCTCTGGAAACACCATATATTTT. It yields the protein CASSYAGSGNTIYF.